These 3 T cell receptor beta chains share one sample of origin, sequenced in a study of early T cells in non-severe SARS-CoV-2 infection. TCRdb called the 5' RACE reads again in MiXCR, with one record for every CDR3 protein. This sample yields around 70,000 distinct CDR3 sequences, of which 10% to 15% are seen a single time; roughly 3.8% belongs to the top ten. The sample consisted of whole blood. The receptors were sampled from an adult who was a healthcare worker with PCR-confirmed SARS-CoV-2 infection or an uninfected control (not recorded which).

This clonotype was counted ten times or more. J is TRBJ2-7 and V is TRBV18; D is unresolved. Germline CDR1 is KGHSH and CDR2 is LQKENI. V lost 2 bases, J lost 0 bases, and 11 bases lay in between. The CDR3 extends over 15 amino acids. CDR3 loop: CASSPSTDSSYEQYF. The DNA of the CDR3 is TGTGCCAGCTCACCATCAACAGATAGCTCCTACGAGCAGTACTTC.

This clonotype was counted ten times or more. The rearrangement uses TRBV29-1 and TRBJ2-1; D is possibly TRBD2 (6 bases). V was trimmed by 4 bases and J by 4 bases, leaving 8 bases between them. The germline gives CDR1 SQVTM, CDR2 ANQGSEA. The CDR3 length is 12 residues. CDR3 amino acids: CSVVREYNEQFF. CDR3 sequence (DNA): TGCAGCGTTGTACGGGAGTACAATGAGCAGTTCTTC.

This clonotype was counted ten times or more. This chain links TRBV24-1 with TRBJ1-5; D is ambiguous. Germline V gives CDR1 KGHDR, CDR2 SFDVKD. This CDR3 is 14 amino acids long. V shed 3 bases and J shed 9 bases, with 14 bases lying between them. The CDR3 loop reads CATSDRGSPGPQHF. The CDR3, as DNA: TGTGCCACCAGTGATCGAGGGTCGCCGGGGCCCCAGCATTTT.